The T cell receptor (beta chain) under discussion was sequenced for a study of blood T cell repertoires in COVID-19. As for the study in general: The United States, Italy and Spain supplied acute and convalescent COVID-19 samples.

TCRdb's table, derived via immunoSEQ multiplex PCR, lists solely in-frame clones and lacks some. The sample includes some 150,000 clones, about four fifths seen only once; the top ten take more than 7%. Sequencing was done on a sample of peripheral blood. The receptor was isolated from a human donor with acute or convalescent COVID-19. The donor label of this sample is uncertain.

The CDR3 region is CASSPNTGGNTEAFF. The CDR3 DNA follows: TGTGCCAGCAGCCCTAACACAGGGGGCAACACTGAAGCTTTCTTT. The chain combines TRBV9 with TRBJ1-1; 9 nucleotides line up with TRBD1. This CDR3 is 15 amino acids long. CDR1 SGDLS and CDR2 YYNGEE come from the germline V gene. V trimming: 4 bases; J trimming: 2 bases; junction bases outside the gene matches: 6.